Listed below are T cell receptor beta chains from one sample, sequenced in a study of Graves' ophthalmopathy and Graves' hyperthyroidism. TCRdb reprocessed the multiplex PCR reads via MiXCR and lists one record per CDR3 protein. The sample shows about 1.1 million distinct CDR3 sequences, about two fifths of them seen only once. Sequencing used peripheral blood or thyroid tissue (not recorded which). Receptor source: an adult man with Graves' hyperthyroidism. CDR3s include the opening cysteine and the closing phenylalanine or tryptophan. Clone size is stated in some rows and not others, as once, few, many or a class when expanded.

J gene	clone size	V gene	CDR3 length	CDR3 protein
TRBJ2-5	many	TRBV7-2	19	CASSYLGTSQPKRPKTQYF
TRBJ1-2	.	TRBV28	13	CASGPPGSVGYTF
TRBJ2-7	many	TRBV2	15	CASSGRLAPRHEQYF
TRBJ2-6	many	TRBV24-1	14	CATSEGSGANVLTF
TRBJ1-6	few	TRBV6-5	15	CASSPGTGYNSPLHF
TRBJ2-5	many	TRBV7-3	12	CASSLDPGTQYF
TRBJ1-1	many	TRBV10-3	15	CAISEAGRLNTEAFF
TRBJ2-5	.	TRBV25-1	20	CASSLSPLDRDHRRQETQYF
TRBJ2-7	.	TRBV7-9	15	CASSLGFGRRQEQYF
TRBJ1-1	.	TRBV12-3/TRBV12-4	12	CASSLFHTEAFF
TRBJ1-5	.	TRBV7-9	14	CAGSPDRDFQPQHF
TRBJ1-1	many	TRBV20-1	12	CSARARSDEAFF
TRBJ1-4	many	TRBV11-2	11	CASSSTIVTAF
TRBJ1-4	many	TRBV7-8	17	CASSPRTGGATNEKLFF
TRBJ1-1	.	TRBV12-3/TRBV12-4	11	CASRIRGEAFF
TRBJ1-1	.	TRBV15	15	CATSRYRQGHTEAFF
TRBJ1-4	.	TRBV7-2	18	CAGSLLRLGGGPNEKLFF
TRBJ2-7	many	TRBV7-9	11	CASGRAHEQYF
TRBJ2-3	.	TRBV10-3	15	CAISEPPLSTDTQYF
TRBJ1-1	many	TRBV20-1	19	CSASFPGQRGGKGGTEAFF
TRBJ1-2	.	TRBV20-1	14	CSARLAGAIYGYTF